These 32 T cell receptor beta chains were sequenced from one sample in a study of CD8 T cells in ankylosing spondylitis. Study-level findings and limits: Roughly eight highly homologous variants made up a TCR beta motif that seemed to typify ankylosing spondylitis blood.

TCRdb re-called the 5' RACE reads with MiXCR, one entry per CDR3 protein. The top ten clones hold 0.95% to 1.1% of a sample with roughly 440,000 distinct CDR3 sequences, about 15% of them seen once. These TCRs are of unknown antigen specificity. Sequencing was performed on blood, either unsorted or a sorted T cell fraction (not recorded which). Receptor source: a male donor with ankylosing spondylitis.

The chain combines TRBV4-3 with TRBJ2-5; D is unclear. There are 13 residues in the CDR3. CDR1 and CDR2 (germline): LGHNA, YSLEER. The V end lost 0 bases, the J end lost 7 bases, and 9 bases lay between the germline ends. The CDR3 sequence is CASSQETWGTQYF. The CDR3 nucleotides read TGCGCCAGCAGCCAAGAAACCTGGGGGACCCAGTACTTC.

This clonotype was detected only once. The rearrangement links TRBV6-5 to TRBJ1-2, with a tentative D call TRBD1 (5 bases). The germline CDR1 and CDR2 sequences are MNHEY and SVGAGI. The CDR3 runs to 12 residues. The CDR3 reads CASRDRPYGYTF. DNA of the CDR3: TGTGCGTCCCGCGACAGACCGTATGGCTACACCTTC.

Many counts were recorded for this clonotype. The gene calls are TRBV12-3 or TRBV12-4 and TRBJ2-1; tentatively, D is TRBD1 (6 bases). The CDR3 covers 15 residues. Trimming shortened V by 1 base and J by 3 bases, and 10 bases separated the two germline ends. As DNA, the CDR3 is TGTGCCAGCAGTTTAGGCGGACAGAGCTACAATGAGCAGTTCTTC. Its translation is CASSLGGQSYNEQFF.

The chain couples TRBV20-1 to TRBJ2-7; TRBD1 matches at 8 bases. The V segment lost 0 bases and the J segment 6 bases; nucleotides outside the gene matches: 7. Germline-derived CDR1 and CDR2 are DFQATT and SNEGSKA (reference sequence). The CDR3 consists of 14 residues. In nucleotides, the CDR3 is TGCAGTGCTAGAGATCAGGGCAGGGGGCGCGAGCAGTACTTC. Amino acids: CSARDQGRGREQYF.

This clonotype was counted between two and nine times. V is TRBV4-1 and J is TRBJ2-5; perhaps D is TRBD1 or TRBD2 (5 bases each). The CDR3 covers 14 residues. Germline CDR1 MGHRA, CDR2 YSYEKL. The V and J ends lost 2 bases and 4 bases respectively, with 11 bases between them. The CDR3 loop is CASSQLGARETQYF. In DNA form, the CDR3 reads TGCGCCAGCAGCCAACTCGGGGCCAGAGAGACCCAGTACTTC.

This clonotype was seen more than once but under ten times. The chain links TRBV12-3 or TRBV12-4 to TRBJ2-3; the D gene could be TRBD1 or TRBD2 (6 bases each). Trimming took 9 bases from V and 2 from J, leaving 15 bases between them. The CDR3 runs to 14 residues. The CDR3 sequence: CASPGDSSTDTQYF. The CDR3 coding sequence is TGTGCCAGTCCAGGGGACTCTTCCACAGATACGCAGTATTTT.

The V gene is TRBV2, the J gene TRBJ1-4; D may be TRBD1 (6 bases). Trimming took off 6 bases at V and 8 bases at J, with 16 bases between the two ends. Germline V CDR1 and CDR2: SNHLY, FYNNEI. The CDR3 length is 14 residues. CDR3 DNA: TGTGCCAGCAGCGTGAACAGGGAGATGGAAAAACTGTTTTTT. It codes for CASSVNREMEKLFF. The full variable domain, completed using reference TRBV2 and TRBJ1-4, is EPEVTQTPSHQVTQMGQEVILRCVPISNHLYFYWYRQILGQKVEFLVSFYNNEISEKSEIFDDQFSVERPDGSNFTLKIRSTKLEDSAMYFCASSVNREMEKLFFGSGTQLSVL.

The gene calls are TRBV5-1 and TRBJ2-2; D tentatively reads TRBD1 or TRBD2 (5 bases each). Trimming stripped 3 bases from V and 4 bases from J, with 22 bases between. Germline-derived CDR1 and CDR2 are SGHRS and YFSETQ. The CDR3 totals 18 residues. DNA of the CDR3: TGCGCCAGCAGCTCCGGGACGTCGGTAGGGAGACCCACCGGGGAGCTGTTTTTT. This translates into CASSSGTSVGRPTGELFF.

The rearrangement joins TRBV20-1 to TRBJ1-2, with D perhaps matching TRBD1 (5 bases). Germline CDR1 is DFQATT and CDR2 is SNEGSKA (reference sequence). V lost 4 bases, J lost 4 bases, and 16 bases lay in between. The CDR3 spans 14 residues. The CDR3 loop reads CSAIRGEWGYGYTF. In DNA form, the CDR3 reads TGCAGTGCTATTCGGGGGGAGTGGGGCTATGGCTACACCTTC.

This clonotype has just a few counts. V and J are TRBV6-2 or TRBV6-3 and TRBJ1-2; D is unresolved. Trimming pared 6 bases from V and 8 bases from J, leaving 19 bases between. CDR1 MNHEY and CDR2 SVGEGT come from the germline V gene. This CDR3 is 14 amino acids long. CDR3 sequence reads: CASRDPPRSEGYTF. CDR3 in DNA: TGTGCCAGCAGAGACCCCCCTCGGTCGGAAGGCTACACCTTC.

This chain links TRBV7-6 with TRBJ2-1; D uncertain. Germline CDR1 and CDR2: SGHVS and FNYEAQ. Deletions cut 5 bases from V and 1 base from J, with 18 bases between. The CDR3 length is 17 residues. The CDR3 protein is CASSPEAFVHSYNEQFF. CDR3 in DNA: TGTGCCAGCAGCCCAGAGGCCTTCGTTCATTCCTACAATGAGCAGTTCTTC. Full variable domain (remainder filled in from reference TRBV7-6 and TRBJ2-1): GAGVSQSPRYKVTKRGQDVALRCDPISGHVSLYWYRQALGQGPEFLTYFNYEAQQDKSGLPNDRFSAERPEGSISTLTIQRTEQRDSAMYRCASSPEAFVHSYNEQFFGPGTRLTVL.

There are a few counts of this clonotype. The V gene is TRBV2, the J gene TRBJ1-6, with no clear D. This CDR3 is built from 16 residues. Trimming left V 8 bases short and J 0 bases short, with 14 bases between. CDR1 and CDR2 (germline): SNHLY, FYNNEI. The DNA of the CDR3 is TGTGCCAGCGGGCGGGAGGGAAGCTCCTATAATTCACCCCTCCACTTT. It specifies CASGREGSSYNSPLHF.

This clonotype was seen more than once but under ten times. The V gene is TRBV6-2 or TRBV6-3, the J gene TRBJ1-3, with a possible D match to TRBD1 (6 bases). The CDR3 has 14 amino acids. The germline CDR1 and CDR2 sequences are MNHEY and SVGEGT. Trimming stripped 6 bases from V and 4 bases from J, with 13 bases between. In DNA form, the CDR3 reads TGTGCCAGCAGAAGAGGACAGCGGGGAAACACCATATATTTT. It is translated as CASRRGQRGNTIYF.

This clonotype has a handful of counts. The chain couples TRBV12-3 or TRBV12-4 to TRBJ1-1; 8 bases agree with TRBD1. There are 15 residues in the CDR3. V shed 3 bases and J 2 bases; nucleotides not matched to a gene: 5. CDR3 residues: CASSLTGVINTEAFF. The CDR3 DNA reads TGTGCCAGCAGTTTGACAGGGGTTATAAACACTGAAGCTTTCTTT.

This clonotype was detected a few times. In DNA, the CDR3 is TGTGCCAGCAGTGTGCCCCCGGGAAACACTGAAGCTTTCTTT. The encoded protein is CASSVPPGNTEAFF. The chain has TRBV2 and TRBJ1-1; D unresolved. Trimming pared 4 bases from V and 2 bases from J, leaving 11 bases between. Germline V CDR1 and CDR2: SNHLY, FYNNEI. The CDR3 spans 14 residues.

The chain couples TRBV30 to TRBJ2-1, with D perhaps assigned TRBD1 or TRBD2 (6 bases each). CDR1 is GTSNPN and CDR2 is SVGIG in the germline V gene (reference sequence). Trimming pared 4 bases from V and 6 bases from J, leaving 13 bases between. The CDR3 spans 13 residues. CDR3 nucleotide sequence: TGTGCCTGGAACCGGGGGCCTGGCAATGAGCAGTTCTTC. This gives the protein CAWNRGPGNEQFF.

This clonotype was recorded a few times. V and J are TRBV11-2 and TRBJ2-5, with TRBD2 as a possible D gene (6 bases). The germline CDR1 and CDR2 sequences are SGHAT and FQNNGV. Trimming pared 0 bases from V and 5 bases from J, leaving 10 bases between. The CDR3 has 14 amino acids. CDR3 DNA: TGTGCCAGCAGCTTAGATCCCCGGGAGGAGACCCAGTACTTC. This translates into CASSLDPREETQYF.

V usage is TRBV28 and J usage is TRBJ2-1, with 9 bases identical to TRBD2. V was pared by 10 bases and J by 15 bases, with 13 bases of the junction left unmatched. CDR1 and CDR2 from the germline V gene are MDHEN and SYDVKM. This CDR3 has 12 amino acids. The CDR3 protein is CANRFSGTSLFF. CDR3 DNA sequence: TGTGCCAACCGCTTCTCCGGGACTAGCTTGTTCTTC.

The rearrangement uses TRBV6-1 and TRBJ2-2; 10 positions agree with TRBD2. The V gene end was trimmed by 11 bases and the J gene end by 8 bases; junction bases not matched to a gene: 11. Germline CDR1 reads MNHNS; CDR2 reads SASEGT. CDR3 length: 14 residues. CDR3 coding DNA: TGTGCCTATCTAGCGGGAGTAGGAAAGGGGGAGCTGTTTTTT. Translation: CAYLAGVGKGELFF.

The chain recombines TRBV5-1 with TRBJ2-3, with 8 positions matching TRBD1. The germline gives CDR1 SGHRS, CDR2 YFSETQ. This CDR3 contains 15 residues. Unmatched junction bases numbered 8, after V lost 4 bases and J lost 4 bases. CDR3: CASSHQGAYSDTQYF. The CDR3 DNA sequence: TGCGCCAGCAGCCACCAGGGGGCGTATTCAGATACGCAGTATTTT.

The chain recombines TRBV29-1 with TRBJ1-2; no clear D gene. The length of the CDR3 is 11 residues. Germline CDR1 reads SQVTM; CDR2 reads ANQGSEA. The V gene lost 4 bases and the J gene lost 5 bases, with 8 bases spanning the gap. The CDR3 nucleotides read TGCAGCGTTGGTTGGTGGTATGGCTACACCTTC. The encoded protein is CSVGWWYGYTF.

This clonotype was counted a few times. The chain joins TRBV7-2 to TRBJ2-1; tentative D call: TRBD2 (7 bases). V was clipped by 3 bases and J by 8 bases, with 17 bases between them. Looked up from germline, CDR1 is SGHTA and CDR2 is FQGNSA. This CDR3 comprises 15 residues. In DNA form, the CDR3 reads TGTGCCAGCAGCTTCAAAGGGGGGGGATTCGATGAGCAGTTCTTC. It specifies CASSFKGGGFDEQFF.

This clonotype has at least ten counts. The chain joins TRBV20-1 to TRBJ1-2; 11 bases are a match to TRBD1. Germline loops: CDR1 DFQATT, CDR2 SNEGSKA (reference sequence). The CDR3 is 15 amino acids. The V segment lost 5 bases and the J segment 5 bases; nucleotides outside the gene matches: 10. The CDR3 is CSAHSGTGGGYGYTF. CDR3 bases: TGCAGTGCTCATTCCGGGACAGGGGGTGGATATGGCTACACCTTC.

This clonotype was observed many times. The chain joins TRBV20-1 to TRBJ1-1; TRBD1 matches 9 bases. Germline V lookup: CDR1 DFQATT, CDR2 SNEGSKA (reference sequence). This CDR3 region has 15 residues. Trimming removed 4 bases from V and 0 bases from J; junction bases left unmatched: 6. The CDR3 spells CSATRQGVMNTEAFF. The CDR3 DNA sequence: TGCAGTGCTACCCGACAGGGGGTGATGAACACTGAAGCTTTCTTT.

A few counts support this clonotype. The CDR3 nucleotides read TGCAGTGCTAGAGACAGGGGGTCCCAGCATTTT. This gives the protein CSARDRGSQHF. The chain recombines TRBV20-1 with TRBJ1-5; TRBD1 aligns across 7 bases. After removal of 0 bases from V and 11 bases from J, the junction contained 1 base not matched to a gene. Germline V gene data show CDR1 as DFQATT and CDR2 as SNEGSKA (reference sequence). The CDR3 consists of 11 residues.

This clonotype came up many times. This chain's CDR3 is CASSLEGTNEKLFF. CDR3 bases: TGCGCCAGCAGCTTGGAGGGGACTAATGAAAAACTGTTTTTT. The chain employs TRBV5-1 and TRBJ1-4, with TRBD1 as a possible D gene (5 bases). CDR1 and CDR2 from the germline V gene are SGHRS and YFSETQ. Trimming left V 0 bases short and J 2 bases short, with 5 bases between. There are 14 residues in the CDR3. Supplemented by reference TRBV5-1 and TRBJ1-4, the full variable domain reads KAGVTQTPRYLIKTRGQQVTLSCSPISGHRSVSWYQQTPGQGLQFLFEYFSETQRNKGNFPGRFSGRQFSNSRSEMNVSTLELGDSALYLCASSLEGTNEKLFFGSGTQLSVL.

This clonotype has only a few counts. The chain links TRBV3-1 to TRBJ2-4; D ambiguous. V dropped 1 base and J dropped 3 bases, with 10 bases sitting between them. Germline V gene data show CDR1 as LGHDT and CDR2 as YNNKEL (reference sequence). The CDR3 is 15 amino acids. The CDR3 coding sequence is TGTGCCAGCAGCCAAGGGGAAGTAAGCAAAAACATTCAGTACTTC. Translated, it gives CASSQGEVSKNIQYF.

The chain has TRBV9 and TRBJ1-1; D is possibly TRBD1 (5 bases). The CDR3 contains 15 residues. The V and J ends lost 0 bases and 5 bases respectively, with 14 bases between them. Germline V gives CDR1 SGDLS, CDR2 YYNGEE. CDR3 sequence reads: CASSVVGTGATEAFF. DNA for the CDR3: TGTGCCAGCAGCGTAGTTGGCACTGGGGCGACTGAAGCTTTCTTT.

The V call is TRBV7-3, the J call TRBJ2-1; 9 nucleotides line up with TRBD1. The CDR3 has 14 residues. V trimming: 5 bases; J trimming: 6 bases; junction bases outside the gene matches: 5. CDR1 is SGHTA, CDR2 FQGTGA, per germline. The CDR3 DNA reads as TGTGCCAGCAGCGCGACAGGGGGTCTCAATGAGCAGTTCTTC. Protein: CASSATGGLNEQFF.

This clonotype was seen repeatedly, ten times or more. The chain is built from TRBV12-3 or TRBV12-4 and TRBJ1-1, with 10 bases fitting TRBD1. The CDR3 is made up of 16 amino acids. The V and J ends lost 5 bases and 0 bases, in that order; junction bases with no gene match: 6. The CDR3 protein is CASSPTTGGLNTEAFF. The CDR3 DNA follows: TGTGCCAGCAGTCCTACGACAGGGGGCCTGAACACTGAAGCTTTCTTT.

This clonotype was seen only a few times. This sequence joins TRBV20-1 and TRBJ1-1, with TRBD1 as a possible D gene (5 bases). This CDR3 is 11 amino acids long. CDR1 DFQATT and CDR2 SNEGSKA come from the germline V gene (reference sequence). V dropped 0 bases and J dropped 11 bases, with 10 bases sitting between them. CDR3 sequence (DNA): TGCAGTGCTAGAGATCGGGGGGACGCTTTCTTT. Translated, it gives CSARDRGDAFF.

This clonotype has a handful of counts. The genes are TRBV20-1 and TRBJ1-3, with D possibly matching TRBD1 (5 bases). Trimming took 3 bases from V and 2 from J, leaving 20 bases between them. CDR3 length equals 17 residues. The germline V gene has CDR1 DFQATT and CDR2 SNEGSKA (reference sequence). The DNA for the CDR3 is TGCAGTGCTAGCCCCCCGGCGGGGGGGAGTACTGGAAACACCATATATTTT. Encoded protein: CSASPPAGGSTGNTIYF.